These 32 T cell receptor beta chains originate from one sample sequenced in a study of early T cells in non-severe SARS-CoV-2 infection (dated by TCRdb to the early 2020s). The receptor library was made with 5' RACE. The run used a NextSeq 500. The public reads were run again by TCRdb, first through fastp at Q25 and then through MiXCR, and only productive beta chains were kept. A single entry per CDR3 protein holds the most common genes and DNA from its merged rows. This sample has roughly 80,000 distinct CDR3 sequences in its table, and around 5.6% of those were observed once. The ten top clones hold about 8% of the sample. The sequencing input was whole blood. The receptors originated from an adult who was a healthcare worker with PCR-confirmed SARS-CoV-2 infection or an uninfected control (not recorded which).

This clonotype was seen many times. The rearrangement joins TRBV18 to TRBJ1-1; no clear D gene. The germline V and J ends were trimmed by 2 bases and 1 base, with 5 bases remaining between them. This CDR3 comprises 13 residues. The germline V gene has CDR1 KGHSH and CDR2 LQKENI. The CDR3 DNA reads as TGTGCCAGCTCACCATCCCAGAACACTGAAGCTTTCTTT. Residues: CASSPSQNTEAFF.

Many counts were recorded for this clonotype. This chain uses TRBV7-6 with TRBJ2-7, with TRBD2 matching over 9 bases. The CDR3 runs 14 residues. The J segment lost 6 bases and the V segment lost 5 bases, leaving 8 bases of the junction unmatched. Germline V CDR1 and CDR2: SGHVS, FNYEAQ. CDR3 coding DNA: TGTGCCAGCAGCCCCAGCGGGGGGCCCCTCGAGCAGTACTTC. Translation gives CASSPSGGPLEQYF.

This clonotype appeared a few times. The CDR3 DNA reads TGCAGCGCCTCCCGTAACCGGGATACTGAAGCTTTCTTT. This encodes CSASRNRDTEAFF. V gene TRBV29-1 combines with J gene TRBJ1-1; D remains ambiguous. Germline CDR1 SQVTM, CDR2 ANQGSEA. Trimming cost V 7 bases and J 5 bases, with 17 bases left between them. The CDR3 loop spans 13 amino acids.

CDR3 residues: CASSITGELFF. The CDR3 nucleotides are TGTGCCAGCAGTATTACCGGGGAGCTGTTTTTT. The J gene is TRBJ2-2, the V gene TRBV6-6; D gene uncertain. V lost 5 bases and J lost 5, with 3 bases in between. CDR3 length equals 11 residues. Germline values: CDR1 MNHNY, CDR2 SVGAGI (reference sequence).

This clonotype came up many times. The genes are TRBV11-2 and TRBJ1-6, with no clear D. The CDR3 loop spans 13 amino acids. The V gene lost 8 bases and the J gene lost 13 bases, with 18 bases spanning the gap. Germline CDR1 is SGHAT and CDR2 is FQNNGV. In DNA form, the CDR3 reads TGTGCCAGCGGCTCTGGGGTTAATGGGCCCCTCCACTTT. Its translation is CASGSGVNGPLHF.

This clonotype was seen at least ten times. V is TRBV20-1 and J is TRBJ2-2, with 8 bases that match TRBD1. Trimming removed 1 base from V and 8 bases from J; junction bases left unmatched: 3. Per germline, CDR1 DFQATT and CDR2 SNEGSKA (reference sequence). The CDR3 length is 13 residues. The CDR3 sequence is CSARGTGWGELFF. The CDR3 DNA sequence: TGCAGTGCTAGAGGGACAGGGTGGGGGGAGCTGTTTTTT.

This clonotype was counted between two and nine times. V gene TRBV6-2 or TRBV6-3 combines with J gene TRBJ2-1; TRBD1 matches 9 bases. The germline V gene encodes CDR1 MNHEY and CDR2 SVGEGT. The CDR3 length is 17 residues. The ends lost 5 bases at V and 3 bases at J; junction bases unmatched: 11. CDR3 nucleotide sequence: TGTGCCAGCAGTGACACCGGGACAGGGAAATTCTACAATGAGCAGTTCTTC. Translating it yields CASSDTGTGKFYNEQFF.

This sequence joins TRBV29-1 and TRBJ1-5; D not certain. The CDR3 runs to 12 residues. CDR1 and CDR2 (germline): SQVTM, ANQGSEA. V lost 3 bases to trimming and J lost 2 bases, with 5 bases between them. The CDR3 protein is CSVDGGNQPQHF. CDR3 in DNA: TGCAGCGTTGATGGAGGCAATCAGCCCCAGCATTTT.

The table lists this clonotype with a few counts. This rearrangement joins TRBV18 to TRBJ1-2; 7 bases agree with TRBD1. The junction had 6 bases not matched to a gene; V was cut back by 2 bases and J by 0 bases. Germline V CDR1 and CDR2: KGHSH, LQKENI. This CDR3 is built from 16 residues. The CDR3 bases are TGTGCCAGCTCACCATCGGGACAGCTAACTAACTATGGCTACACCTTC. Its translation is CASSPSGQLTNYGYTF.

The chain uses TRBV7-9 and TRBJ2-2; the D call may be TRBD1 or TRBD2 (5 bases each). Germline V CDR1 and CDR2: SEHNR, FQNEAQ (reference sequence). Trimming pared 7 bases from V and 0 bases from J, leaving 12 bases between. The length of the CDR3 is 15 residues. CDR3 amino acids: CASNPGRANTGELFF. CDR3 DNA sequence: TGTGCCAGCAACCCGGGACGGGCGAACACCGGGGAGCTGTTTTTT.

The gene calls are TRBV5-1 and TRBJ2-5; tentative D call: TRBD2 (6 bases). CDR3 size: 15 residues. V was cut by 6 bases and J by 5 bases, with 20 bases left in between. Germline CDR1 SGHRS, CDR2 YFSETQ. The CDR3 loop reads CASTSGLGGGETQYF. In nucleotides, the CDR3 is TGCGCCAGCACCTCTGGTTTAGGAGGAGGGGAGACCCAGTACTTC.

The sample holds many counts of this clonotype. The genes are TRBV7-9 and TRBJ1-4; perhaps TRBD1 as D (6 bases). The CDR3 length is 15 residues. CDR1 SEHNR and CDR2 FQNEAQ come from the germline V gene (reference sequence). Trimming shortened V by 5 bases and J by 5 bases, and 15 bases separated the two germline ends. The CDR3 spells CASSPPGHRNEKLFF. Here the CDR3 DNA reads TGTGCCAGCAGCCCTCCGGGACATAGAAATGAAAAACTGTTTTTT.

V and J are TRBV11-2 and TRBJ1-2; D remains ambiguous. The CDR3 covers 15 residues. V lost 0 bases and J 4 bases, leaving 12 bases between the germline ends. Germline loops: CDR1 SGHAT, CDR2 FQNNGV. CDR3 sequence (DNA): TGTGCCAGCAGCTTAGACTCTGGCGCAGTCTATGGCTACACCTTC. Encoded protein: CASSLDSGAVYGYTF.

This clonotype was recorded many times. The chain joins TRBV12-3 or TRBV12-4 to TRBJ2-1, with 9 nucleotides matching TRBD1. V trimming: 6 bases; J trimming: 4 bases; junction bases outside the gene matches: 7. CDR3 length: 15 amino acids. The CDR3 DNA reads as TGTGCCAGCAGCCCGGGACAGGGCATATACAATGAGCAGTTCTTC. As protein: CASSPGQGIYNEQFF.

There are many counts of this clonotype. The J gene is TRBJ1-6, the V gene TRBV27; D unclear. Germline loops: CDR1 MNHEY, CDR2 SMNVEV (reference sequence). The length of the CDR3 is 15 residues. Trimming pared 7 bases from V and 6 bases from J, leaving 16 bases between. CDR3: CASKGHQAFNSPLHF. CDR3 sequence (DNA): TGTGCCAGCAAGGGTCACCAGGCGTTTAATTCACCCCTCCACTTT.

This clonotype appeared many times. The genes are TRBV29-1 and TRBJ2-1, with D maybe TRBD1 (5 bases). The CDR3 consists of 15 residues. V dropped 6 bases and J dropped 6 bases, with 21 bases sitting between them. Germline V gene sequence: CDR1 SQVTM, CDR2 ANQGSEA. This chain's CDR3 is CSVFLGESPSNEQFF. The CDR3 DNA follows: TGCAGCGTATTCTTAGGGGAATCCCCATCCAATGAGCAGTTCTTC.

The chain employs TRBV20-1 and TRBJ1-5; D unresolved. Germline assignment: CDR1 DFQATT and CDR2 SNEGSKA (reference sequence). The CDR3 contains 15 residues. With 0 bases removed from V and 8 bases from J, the gap between germline ends came to 17 bases. CDR3 in amino acids: CSARDSGRAGEPQHF. For the CDR3, the DNA is TGCAGTGCTAGAGACTCCGGGAGGGCAGGAGAGCCCCAGCATTTT.

V is TRBV20-1 and J is TRBJ1-6; no reliable D call. The CDR3 totals 15 residues. Germline-derived CDR1 and CDR2 are DFQATT and SNEGSKA (reference sequence). Trimming took 0 bases from V and 2 from J, leaving 8 bases between them. The CDR3 region is CSAREDPTYNSPLHF. CDR3 nucleotide sequence: TGCAGTGCTAGAGAAGACCCGACCTATAATTCACCCCTCCACTTT.

The chain recombines TRBV29-1 with TRBJ1-2; D perhaps matches TRBD1 (5 bases). CDR1 and CDR2 from the germline V gene are SQVTM and ANQGSEA. The CDR3 totals 11 residues. Deletions cut 6 bases from V and 8 bases from J, with 13 bases between. The CDR3 is CSVGAGFGYTF. The CDR3 DNA is TGCAGCGTCGGGGCAGGGTTCGGCTACACCTTC. Full variable domain (rest looked up from reference TRBV29-1 and TRBJ1-2): SAVISQKPSRDICQRGTSLTIQCQVDSQVTMMFWYRQQPGQSLTLIATANQGSEATYESGFVIDKFPISRPNLTFSTLTVSNMSPEDSSIYLCSVGAGFGYTFGSGTRLTVV.

This clonotype was recorded many times. This chain uses TRBV29-1 with TRBJ1-2; TRBD1 agrees at 7 bases. The CDR3 runs 11 residues. CDR1 and CDR2 (germline): SQVTM, ANQGSEA. With 3 bases clipped from V and 12 bases from J, the junction kept 7 bases outside the gene matches. The CDR3 DNA reads TGCAGCGTTGAGTCAGGGGGACCGAACACCTTC. This encodes CSVESGGPNTF.

This clonotype occurred many times. The rearrangement uses TRBV4-3 and TRBJ1-1; no definite D call. Per the germline V gene, CDR1 is LGHNA and CDR2 is YSLEER. Trimming cost V 0 bases and J 6 bases, with 11 bases left between them. The CDR3 has 14 residues. For the CDR3, the DNA is TGCGCCAGCAGCCAAGATCGGGTCCGCGCTGAAGCTTTCTTT. Residues: CASSQDRVRAEAFF.

This clonotype was found many times. A junction boundary mismatches the germline segment, possibly from a read error. The J gene is TRBJ2-1, the V gene TRBV14; TRBD2 matches 10 bases. The CDR3 runs to 16 residues. Germline V lookup: CDR1 SGHDN, CDR2 FVKESK. The CDR3 region has the DNA TGTGCCAGCAGCCAAAATGGGGTACTAGCGGGATGGCGCGTTGCATTC. Protein product: CASSQNGVLAGWRVAF.

This clonotype was counted many times. The chain carries TRBV19 and TRBJ2-5, with 9 positions matching TRBD2. The V gene end was trimmed by 3 bases and the J gene end by 3 bases; junction bases not matched to a gene: 8. CDR3 size: 16 residues. Per the germline V gene, CDR1 is LNHDA and CDR2 is SQIVND (reference sequence). The CDR3 DNA sequence: TGTGCCAGTAGTATTCCCGGCGGGGGGGCTGAAGAGACCCAGTACTTC. Encoded protein: CASSIPGGGAEETQYF.

The genes are TRBV7-9 and TRBJ1-6; the match to TRBD1 covers 11 bases. Germline CDR1 is SEHNR and CDR2 is FQNEAQ (reference sequence). CDR3 length: 15 amino acids. V lost 3 bases, J lost 10 bases, and 5 bases stayed unmatched. CDR3 residues: CASSLGTGGDSPLHF. The CDR3 DNA reads TGTGCCAGCAGCTTGGGGACAGGGGGAGACTCACCCCTCCACTTT.

J is TRBJ1-2 and V is TRBV6-5; D ambiguous. Germline CDR1 and CDR2: MNHEY and SVGAGI. This CDR3 has 15 residues. Trimming left V 0 bases short and J 5 bases short, with 13 bases between. CDR3 protein: CASSYSTGRRYGYTF. As DNA, the CDR3 is TGTGCCAGCAGTTACTCGACGGGCAGACGGTATGGCTACACCTTC.

This chain links TRBV20-1 with TRBJ1-1; TRBD1 might be the D (6 bases). This CDR3 has 13 residues. The germline CDR1 and CDR2 sequences are DFQATT and SNEGSKA (reference sequence). Trimming took off 1 base at V and 3 bases at J, with 9 bases between the two ends. The CDR3 loop reads CSARGTVDTEAFF. The CDR3 DNA reads as TGCAGTGCTAGAGGGACAGTGGACACTGAAGCTTTCTTT.

This clonotype came up many times. The DNA for the CDR3 is TGTGCCAGCAGTTTATCAACAGGGCATGGGAATGAGCAGTTCTTC. It specifies CASSLSTGHGNEQFF. V and J are TRBV27 and TRBJ2-1, with D perhaps matching TRBD1 (6 bases). The CDR3 has 15 amino acids. Germline V CDR1 and CDR2: MNHEY, SMNVEV (reference sequence). Trimming took off 0 bases at V and 7 bases at J, with 13 bases between the two ends.

This clonotype was seen a handful of times. J is TRBJ1-5 and V is TRBV7-8, with 8 nucleotides matching TRBD1. V lost 5 bases to trimming and J lost 2 bases; unmatched junction nucleotides: 8. Germline V gene data show CDR1 as SGHVS and CDR2 as FQNEAQ. The CDR3 length is 16 residues. This chain's CDR3 is CASSPGQGVGNQPQHF. CDR3 sequence (DNA): TGTGCCAGCAGCCCTGGACAGGGTGTTGGCAATCAGCCCCAGCATTTT.

The chain carries TRBV4-1 and TRBJ2-3, with 11 bases that match TRBD1. The CDR3 contains 17 residues. CDR1 and CDR2 from the germline V gene are MGHRA and YSYEKL. J was trimmed by 1 base and V by 0 bases; bases with no gene match: 3. Here the CDR3 reads CASSQDPDRGRTDTQYF. The CDR3 DNA is TGCGCCAGCAGCCAAGACCCGGACAGGGGGCGCACAGATACGCAGTATTTT.

The chain links TRBV20-1 to TRBJ1-1; 7 bases match TRBD1. Germline CDR1 is DFQATT and CDR2 is SNEGSKA (reference sequence). The trim removed 6 bases at V and 0 bases at J, leaving 4 bases unmatched. The CDR3 contains 13 residues. The CDR3 sequence is CSAPTGLNTEAFF. DNA for the CDR3: TGCAGTGCCCCGACAGGGCTGAACACTGAAGCTTTCTTT.

This clonotype was observed a single time. The CDR3 DNA reads as TGTGCCAGCAGTCATGGACAGGGCTATGGCTACACCTTC. Translating it yields CASSHGQGYGYTF. This chain connects TRBV6-2 or TRBV6-3 to TRBJ1-2, with 8 bases that match TRBD1. CDR1 is MNHEY and CDR2 is SVGEGT in the germline V gene. The CDR3 covers 13 residues. The V gene end was trimmed by 5 bases and the J gene end by 4 bases; junction bases not matched to a gene: 3.

This clonotype was counted a few times. The CDR3 spells CASSQVTSGSYEQYF. The CDR3 bases are TGTGCCAGCAGCCAAGTCACTAGCGGGAGCTACGAGCAGTACTTC. The gene calls are TRBV4-2 and TRBJ2-7, with TRBD2 matching over 11 bases. The CDR3 spans 15 residues. Germline V gene sequence: CDR1 LGHNA, CDR2 YNFKEQ. The V gene end was trimmed by 1 base and the J gene end by 3 bases; junction bases not matched to a gene: 2.